These T cell receptor beta chains were read from a single sample in a study of T cells in localized non-small cell lung cancer. Sequencing was performed with immunoSEQ multiplex PCR; in TCRdb, only in-frame clones are kept and a portion is missing. The profile shows more than 850 clones, less than 25% of them singletons. The sample in question was normal lung tissue next to the tumor, obtained before any cancer treatment. Receptor source: a male donor older than 55 with stage I lung adenocarcinoma. Both conserved end residues are part of each CDR3. The order of the fields is D gene, J gene, V gene, clone size, CDR3 protein, CDR3 DNA. D genes are given only for firm matches. Rows give clone size only sometimes, using once, few, many, or a class for an expanded clone.

D: TRBD1; J: TRBJ2-1; V: TRBV29-1; size: few; CDR3: CSVTGTGGRQFF; DNA: TGCAGCGTGACCGGGACAGGGGGACGGCAGTTCTTC
D: TRBD2; J: TRBJ2-1; V: TRBV11-3; size: medium-sized; CDR3: CASSPRRLAGSYNEQFF; DNA: TGTGCCAGCAGCCCTCGGAGACTAGCGGGGTCCTACAATGAGCAGTTCTTC
D: .; J: TRBJ2-2; V: TRBV9; size: .; CDR3: CASSVVQTTGELFF; DNA: TGTGCCAGCAGTGTGGTGCAGACCACCGGGGAGCTGTTTTTT
D: TRBD2; J: TRBJ2-1; V: TRBV11-3; size: few; CDR3: CASSYIAGVENEQFF; DNA: TGTGCCAGCAGCTACATAGCGGGAGTCGAGAATGAGCAGTTCTTC
D: .; J: TRBJ2-3; V: TRBV11-3; size: medium-sized; CDR3: CASSLLPQLGTDTQYF; DNA: TGTGCCAGCAGCTTACTCCCCCAGCTGGGCACAGATACGCAGTATTTT
D: .; J: TRBJ2-3; V: TRBV11-3; size: few; CDR3: CASSLDYSTDTQYF; DNA: TGTGCCAGCAGCTTGGACTATAGCACAGATACGCAGTATTTT
D: TRBD1; J: TRBJ2-1; V: TRBV9; size: medium-sized; CDR3: CASSLTGGPYNEQFF; DNA: TGTGCCAGCAGCCTCACAGGGGGCCCCTACAATGAGCAGTTCTTC
D: .; J: TRBJ2-3; V: TRBV14; size: .; CDR3: CASTVTYGDTQYF; DNA: TGTGCCAGCACCGTCACCTACGGGGATACGCAGTATTTT
D: .; J: TRBJ2-2; V: TRBV6-8; size: .; CDR3: CASSYVKGTGELFF; DNA: TGTGCCAGCAGTTACGTCAAGGGGACCGGGGAGCTGTTTTTT
D: TRBD2; J: TRBJ2-7; V: TRBV28; size: large; CDR3: CASSRPRTSGRHVYEQYF; DNA: TGTGCCAGCAGCCGACCTAGGACTAGCGGGAGGCACGTCTACGAGCAGTACTTC
D: .; J: TRBJ2-7; V: TRBV11-3; size: large; CDR3: CASSLDGRALGEQYF; DNA: TGTGCCAGCAGCTTAGACGGGCGAGCTCTGGGCGAGCAGTACTTC